Included here is one T cell receptor (beta chain) sequence, with context. What it binds is not known. The CDR3 is 15 residues long. Trimming took 0 bases from V and 8 from J; bases not matched to a gene: 5. Germline CDR1 and CDR2: SGHKS and YYEKEE (reference sequence). Recipients received nonmyeloablative bone marrow transplants from related graft donors, with transient mixed chimerism. Thawed PBMCs were FACS-sorted into unstimulated CD4+CD25+CD127- regulatory T cells, CD4+CD25- non-regulatory cells, CD4 and CD8 cells. Data came from immunoSEQ multiplex PCR; TCRdb stores just in-frame clones and leaves some out. This sample has more than 70,000 clones; roughly nine tenths occur once, and the top ten carry approximately 1.4%. This entry is derived from a study of Tregs in tolerant kidney transplant recipients. Whole-study results and caveats: This study did not directly address biological reproducibility.

This receptor was taken from a human patient who received a combined kidney and bone marrow transplant. Some T cells may be provided by the graft donor. The chain combines TRBV5-5 with TRBJ2-4, with 10 bases fitting TRBD2. The sample here was CD4+ T cells from blood (PBMCs), taken 24 months after the transplant. The CDR3: CASSLVGAGGDIQYF. The CDR3 DNA sequence: TGTGCCAGCAGCTTGGTTGGAGCGGGAGGGGACATTCAGTACTTC.